These 27 T cell receptor beta chains were all obtained from the same sample, sequenced in a study of human thymus T cells. Sequencing used immunoSEQ multiplex PCR; TCRdb keeps in-frame clones, though not all of them. The sample records tens of thousands of clones, around 94% being singletons. The source material was blood. Receptor source: a boy younger than two with a congenital heart defect but otherwise immunologically healthy.

The rearrangement links TRBV30 to TRBJ2-7; D unresolved. CDR1 is GTSNPN, CDR2 SVGIG, per germline (reference sequence). This CDR3 spans 14 amino acids. V lost 2 bases and J 2 bases, leaving 13 bases between the germline ends. CDR3 amino acids: CAWSIRASPYEQYF. The CDR3 nucleotides are TGTGCCTGGAGTATAAGGGCTAGTCCCTACGAGCAGTACTTC.

This clone occurred a few times. This chain joins TRBV10-3 and TRBJ1-3; perhaps TRBD1 as D (5 bases). The CDR3 loop spans 13 amino acids. Germline lookup yields CDR1 ENHRY and CDR2 SYGVKD. Trimming took 5 bases from V and 0 from J, leaving 5 bases between them. As DNA, the CDR3 is TGTGCCATCAGTCAGGGCTCTGGAAACACCATATATTTT. It translates to CAISQGSGNTIYF.

The gene calls are TRBV9 and TRBJ2-1; D is uncertain. The CDR3 loop spans 12 amino acids. CDR1 and CDR2 (germline): SGDLS, YYNGEE. Trimming pared 0 bases from V and 7 bases from J, leaving 5 bases between. CDR3 nucleotides: TGTGCCAGCAGCGTAGGGAAAAATGAGCAGTTCTTC. Translating gives CASSVGKNEQFF. The whole variable domain, filled in from reference TRBV9 and TRBJ2-1, reads DSGVTQTPKHLITATGQRVTLRCSPRSGDLSVYWYQQSLDQGLQFLIQYYNGEERAKGNILERFSAQQFPDLHSELNLSSLELGDSALYFCASSVGKNEQFFGPGTRLTVL.

The chain carries TRBV11-2 and TRBJ2-3; no firm D call. The V end lost 0 bases, the J end lost 3 bases, and 4 bases lay between the germline ends. The CDR3 runs 13 residues. Germline lookup yields CDR1 SGHAT and CDR2 FQNNGV. CDR3: CASSLDMTDTQYF. Written as DNA, the CDR3 is TGTGCCAGCAGCTTAGATATGACAGATACGCAGTATTTT.

The chain joins TRBV19 to TRBJ2-1; D is unresolved. Deletions cut 1 base from V and 7 bases from J, with 2 bases between. The CDR3 length is 11 residues. Germline assignment: CDR1 LNHDA and CDR2 SQIVND (reference sequence). The CDR3 sequence: CASSIGNEQFF. DNA for the CDR3: TGTGCCAGTAGTATAGGGAATGAGCAGTTCTTC.

The chain carries TRBV5-1 and TRBJ2-6; unclear D gene. Germline assignment: CDR1 SGHRS and CDR2 YFSETQ. V was clipped by 4 bases and J by 4 bases, with 12 bases between them. The CDR3 totals 15 residues. Here the CDR3 reads CASSPFRGGANVLTF. Here the CDR3 DNA reads TGCGCCAGCAGCCCCTTCCGCGGAGGGGCCAACGTCCTGACTTTC.

CDR3 sequence (DNA): TGTGCCAGCAGTTGGGGCAGGGATACCGGGGAGCTGTTTTTT. Amino acids: CASSWGRDTGELFF. The chain couples TRBV6-5 to TRBJ2-2; a possible D gene is TRBD1 (5 bases). The CDR3 sequence is 14 residues long. Trimming stripped 4 bases from V and 5 bases from J, with 11 bases between. The germline V gene has CDR1 MNHEY and CDR2 SVGAGI.

This rearrangement joins TRBV9 to TRBJ2-7; D possibly corresponds to TRBD2 (6 bases). CDR3 length: 14 residues. Germline V gene lookup returns CDR1 SGDLS and CDR2 YYNGEE. Between the trimmed V and J ends, which lost 4 bases and 2 bases, there was a span of 13 bases. The CDR3 is CASSLRDLPYEQYF. For the CDR3, the DNA is TGTGCCAGCAGCCTGCGGGACTTACCCTACGAGCAGTACTTC.

The chain uses TRBV11-2 and TRBJ1-4; 7 nucleotides agree with TRBD1. CDR3 length: 14 residues. J gave up 8 bases and V 2 bases, and 5 bases lay outside the gene matches. CDR1 SGHAT and CDR2 FQNNGV come from the germline V gene. The CDR3 DNA is TGTGCCAGCAGCTTAAAGGGGGCCGGGGAAAAACTGTTTTTT. Amino acid sequence: CASSLKGAGEKLFF.

The genes are TRBV28 and TRBJ2-3; D possibly corresponds to TRBD1 (5 bases). Germline CDR1 MDHEN, CDR2 SYDVKM. Trimming shortened V by 2 bases and J by 7 bases, and 7 bases separated the two germline ends. The CDR3 runs 12 residues. The CDR3, as DNA: TGTGCCAGCAGTTTAGGGGCGAATACGCAGTATTTT. The encoded protein is CASSLGANTQYF.

This clone is a singleton in its sample. CDR3 amino acids: CASSPSGGAHNEQFF. The CDR3 DNA follows: TGTGCCAGTAGTCCTAGCGGGGGGGCCCACAATGAGCAGTTCTTC. The V and J genes are TRBV19 and TRBJ2-1; 12 positions match TRBD2. J gave up 5 bases and V 5 bases, and 4 bases lay outside the gene matches. The CDR3 spans 15 residues. Germline V gene data show CDR1 as LNHDA and CDR2 as SQIVND (reference sequence).

V usage is TRBV2 and J usage is TRBJ1-1, with D possibly matching TRBD1 (5 bases). V was clipped by 3 bases and J by 1 base, with 15 bases between them. This CDR3 comprises 16 residues. The germline V gene has CDR1 SNHLY and CDR2 FYNNEI. CDR3: CASSEDTSDWNTEAFF. The CDR3 coding sequence is TGTGCCAGCAGTGAGGACACTTCTGATTGGAACACTGAAGCTTTCTTT.

The genes are TRBV11-3 and TRBJ1-1, with no clear D. The CDR3 is 11 residues long. V lost 1 base, J lost 9 bases, and 6 bases lay in between. The germline CDR1 and CDR2 sequences are SGHNT and YENEEA. The CDR3 nucleotides read TGTGCCAGCAGCTTAGGGCAGAAAGCTTTCTTT. Translation: CASSLGQKAFF.

Here the CDR3 reads CASSLEGGRQPQHF. The CDR3 region has the DNA TGTGCCAGCAGCTTGGAGGGGGGGCGTCAGCCCCAGCATTTT. The chain employs TRBV5-5 and TRBJ1-5, with TRBD1 as a possible D gene (6 bases). CDR1 is SGHKS, CDR2 YYEKEE, per germline (reference sequence). The CDR3 extends over 14 amino acids. Trimming removed 0 bases from V and 6 bases from J, with 10 bases in between.

The V and J genes are TRBV7-3 and TRBJ2-7; TRBD1 or TRBD2 may be the D gene (5 bases each). Trimming cost V 2 bases and J 4 bases, with 12 bases left between them. CDR3 length: 14 residues. The germline CDR1 and CDR2 sequences are SGHTA and FQGTGA. CDR3 bases: TGTGCCAGCAGCTTATACGGGGACGGATACGAGCAGTACTTC. This sequence encodes CASSLYGDGYEQYF.

The CDR3 loop is CASSTLAGGRETQYF. CDR3 bases: TGTGCCAGCAGTACACTAGCGGGGGGGCGAGAGACCCAGTACTTC. The gene calls are TRBV28 and TRBJ2-5; 13 nucleotides agree with TRBD2. The CDR3 extends over 15 amino acids. Germline lookup yields CDR1 MDHEN and CDR2 SYDVKM. V trimming: 5 bases; J trimming: 4 bases; junction bases outside the gene matches: 4.

The chain's CDR3 is CASSQNYRASGGANTYNEQFF. The CDR3 DNA is TGCGCCAGCAGTCAAAACTATAGGGCTAGCGGGGGGGCCAACACCTACAATGAGCAGTTCTTC. V is TRBV23-1 and J is TRBJ2-1; 12 bases are shared with TRBD2. TRBV23-1 has ORF status, its function being uncertain. The CDR3 runs 21 residues. With 2 bases clipped from V and 2 bases from J, the junction kept 16 bases outside the gene matches.

The chain carries TRBV19 and TRBJ2-5; 10 bases are shared with TRBD2. Germline CDR1 LNHDA, CDR2 SQIVND (reference sequence). V shed 3 bases and J 6 bases; nucleotides not matched to a gene: 7. CDR3 size: 15 residues. CDR3 sequence (DNA): TGTGCCAGTAGTATGATAGCGGGGGGTAGAAAGACCCAGTACTTC. Translation gives CASSMIAGGRKTQYF. Drawing the rest from reference TRBV19 and TRBJ2-5, the complete variable domain is DGGITQSPKYLFRKEGQNVTLSCEQNLNHDAMYWYRQDPGQGLRLIYYSQIVNDFQKGDIAEGYSVSREKKESFPLTVTSAQKNPTAFYLCASSMIAGGRKTQYFGPGTRLLVL.

The chain couples TRBV7-2 to TRBJ1-1; D is possibly TRBD1 (5 bases). Germline V gene data show CDR1 as SGHTA and CDR2 as FQGNSA. This CDR3 contains 19 residues. Trimming cost V 2 bases and J 0 bases, with 22 bases left between them. The CDR3 DNA is TGTGCCAGCAGCTTATATGTAGTCGGGACCCACACAATGAACACTGAAGCTTTCTTT. This sequence encodes CASSLYVVGTHTMNTEAFF.

This chain joins TRBV6-5 and TRBJ1-3; D is uncertain. V lost 3 bases to trimming and J lost 0 bases, with 9 bases between them. Germline loops: CDR1 MNHEY, CDR2 SVGAGI. The CDR3 runs 15 residues. This chain's CDR3 is CASSYQIGSGNTIYF. CDR3 nucleotide sequence: TGTGCCAGCAGTTATCAGATCGGCTCTGGAAACACCATATATTTT.

The chain uses TRBV28 and TRBJ2-7, with D unclear. V lost 2 bases, J lost 2 bases, and 10 bases lay in between. Germline V lookup: CDR1 MDHEN, CDR2 SYDVKM. The CDR3 is 14 amino acids. Here the CDR3 reads CASSLGFLAYEQYF. CDR3 coding DNA: TGTGCCAGCAGTTTAGGTTTTCTTGCCTACGAGCAGTACTTC.

The chain links TRBV5-6 to TRBJ2-5; perhaps TRBD1 as D (6 bases). Germline V gene lookup returns CDR1 SGHDT and CDR2 YYEEEE. This CDR3 has 15 amino acids. Deletions cut 0 bases from V and 4 bases from J, with 13 bases between. CDR3 amino acids: CASSLVRGWAETQYF. For the CDR3, the DNA is TGTGCCAGCAGCTTGGTGAGGGGGTGGGCAGAGACCCAGTACTTC.

This chain connects TRBV4-1 to TRBJ1-1, with 7 bases matching TRBD1. The junction had 3 bases not matched to a gene; V was cut back by 4 bases and J by 1 base. This CDR3 is built from 14 residues. Germline CDR1 MGHRA, CDR2 YSYEKL. The CDR3, as DNA: TGCGCCAGCAGCCCGACAGGGAGGAACACTGAAGCTTTCTTT. This gives the protein CASSPTGRNTEAFF.

CDR3 DNA sequence: TGTGCCAGCAGCTTGTCGTCTACCCCGAACAGGAGGGAGCTGTTTTTT. The encoded protein is CASSLSSTPNRRELFF. V and J are TRBV7-9 and TRBJ2-2; the D gene is possibly TRBD1 (5 bases). Germline values: CDR1 SEHNR, CDR2 FQNEAQ (reference sequence). The V end lost 3 bases, the J end lost 9 bases, and 20 bases lay between the germline ends. This CDR3 is 16 amino acids long. Complete variable domain (other parts from reference TRBV7-9 and TRBJ2-2): DTGVSQNPRHKITKRGQNVTFRCDPISEHNRLYWYRQTLGQGPEFLTYFQNEAQLEKSRLLSDRFSAERPKGSFSTLEIQRTEQGDSAMYLCASSLSSTPNRRELFFGEGSRLTVL.

The J gene is TRBJ1-3, the V gene TRBV28; no definite D call. The CDR3 has 14 amino acids. The germline V gene encodes CDR1 MDHEN and CDR2 SYDVKM. V was clipped by 3 bases and J by 0 bases, with 6 bases between them. In DNA form, the CDR3 reads TGTGCCAGCAGTTTCGGGAACTCTGGAAACACCATATATTTT. Its protein is CASSFGNSGNTIYF.

This sequence joins TRBV27 and TRBJ2-7; D is unclear. The CDR3 runs 13 residues. Germline V gene data show CDR1 as MNHEY and CDR2 as SMNVEV (reference sequence). Trimming shortened V by 2 bases and J by 1 base, and 6 bases separated the two germline ends. CDR3 sequence reads: CASSLTMSYEQYF. The CDR3 bases are TGTGCCAGCAGTTTAACGATGTCCTACGAGCAGTACTTC.

The J gene is TRBJ1-3, the V gene TRBV4-2; the D is unclear. Trimming shortened V by 4 bases and J by 0 bases, and 16 bases separated the two germline ends. Germline loops: CDR1 LGHNA, CDR2 YNFKEQ. This CDR3 region has 17 residues. CDR3 protein: CASSPLGKDFSGNTIYF. Here the CDR3 DNA reads TGTGCCAGCAGCCCCCTAGGAAAGGATTTCTCTGGAAACACCATATATTTT.